This T cell receptor (beta chain) is from a study of blood T cell repertoires in COVID-19. Across the whole study: Acute and convalescent COVID-19 samples came from the United States, Italy and Spain. The analysed material was cDNA or gDNA that came from T cells, B-cell-depleted T cells, or PBMCs.

V lost 8 bases, J lost 10 bases, and 12 bases lay in between. This CDR3 is 12 amino acids long. Each participant's cohort was designated according to participant-reported clinical history. Methods used by the authors: Counts of nucleated cells, estimated from reference gene primer amplification, were obtained. TCRdb's copy holds only in-frame clones and misses some; the assay was immunoSEQ multiplex PCR. D and trimming come from the DNA, and the V and J calls and clone size come from that table. The data hold more than 300,000 clones, with 90% observed a single time. The material sequenced was PBMCs or T cells enriched from blood (not recorded which). The clonotype originates from a woman aged 30 to 39 who had been exposed to COVID-19. The chain recombines TRBV12-3 or TRBV12-4 with TRBJ1-6; D perhaps matches TRBD1 (5 bases). The CDR3 spells CASQGIHSPLHF. The CDR3 nucleotides are TGTGCCAGCCAGGGTATTCACTCACCCCTCCACTTT.